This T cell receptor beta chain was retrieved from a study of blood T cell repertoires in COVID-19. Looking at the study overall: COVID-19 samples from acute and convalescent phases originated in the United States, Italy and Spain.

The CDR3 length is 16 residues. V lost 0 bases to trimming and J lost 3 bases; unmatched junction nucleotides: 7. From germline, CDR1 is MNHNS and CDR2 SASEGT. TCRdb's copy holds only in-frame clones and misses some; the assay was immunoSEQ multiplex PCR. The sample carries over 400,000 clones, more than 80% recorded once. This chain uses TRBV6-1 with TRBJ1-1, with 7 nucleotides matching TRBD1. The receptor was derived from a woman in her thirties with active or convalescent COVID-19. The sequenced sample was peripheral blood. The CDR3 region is CASSEAETGWHTEAFF. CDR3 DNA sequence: TGTGCCAGCAGTGAAGCAGAGACAGGGTGGCACACTGAAGCTTTCTTT.